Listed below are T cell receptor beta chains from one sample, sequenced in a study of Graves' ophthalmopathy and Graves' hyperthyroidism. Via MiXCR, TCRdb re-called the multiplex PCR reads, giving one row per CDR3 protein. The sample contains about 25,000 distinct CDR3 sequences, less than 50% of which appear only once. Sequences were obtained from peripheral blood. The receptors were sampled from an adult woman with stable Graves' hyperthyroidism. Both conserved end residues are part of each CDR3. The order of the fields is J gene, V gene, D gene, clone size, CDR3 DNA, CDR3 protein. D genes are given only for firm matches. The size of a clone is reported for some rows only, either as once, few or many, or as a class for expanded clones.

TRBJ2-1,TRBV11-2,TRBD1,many,TGTGCCAGCAGCTTAGCACAGGGGGCGCGATGGGAGCAGTTCTTC,CASSLAQGARWEQFF
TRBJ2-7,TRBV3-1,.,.,TGTGCCAGCAGCCAATTGAGGCTTTCCTACGAGCAGTACTTC,CASSQLRLSYEQYF
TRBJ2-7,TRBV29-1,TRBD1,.,TGCAGCGCCTCAGGGGGCCAGGCCGAGCAGTACTTC,CSASGGQAEQYF
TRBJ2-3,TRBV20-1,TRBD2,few,TGCAGTGCTAGGGGGAGGGCAGATACGCAGTATTTT,CSARGRADTQYF
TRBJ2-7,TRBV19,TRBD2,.,TGTGCCAGTAGGCCCGGGGGTAGCGGGAGCTCCTACGAGCAGTACTTC,CASRPGGSGSSYEQYF
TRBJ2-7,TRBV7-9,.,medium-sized,TGTGCCAGCAGCATTAGGCGCTACGAGCAGTACTTC,CASSIRRYEQYF
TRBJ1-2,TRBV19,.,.,TGTGCCAGTAGATACCGACAGGACGGCTATGGCTACACCTTC,CASRYRQDGYGYTF
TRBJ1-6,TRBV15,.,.,TGTGCCACCAGCAGAGGGGGGGGGGACCGTGAGCCCCTCCACTTT,CATSRGGGDREPLHF
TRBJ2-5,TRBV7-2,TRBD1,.,TGTGCCAGCAGAAGACAGGGGAACACAGAAGAGACCCAGTACTTC,CASRRQGNTEETQYF
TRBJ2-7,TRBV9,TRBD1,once,TGTGCCAGCAGCCCAGGGACAGGCCGTCATCACGAGCAGTACTTC,CASSPGTGRHHEQYF
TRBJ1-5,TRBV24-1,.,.,TGTGCCACCAATGGTCCGACAGGTCCCGGCGCAGATACGCAGCATTTT,CATNGPTGPGADTQHF
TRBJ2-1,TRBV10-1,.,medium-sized,TGCGCCAGCAGTGAGAAGAGAGAGACTCCTAATGAGCAGTTCTTC,CASSEKRETPNEQFF
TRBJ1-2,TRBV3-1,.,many,TGTGCCAGCAGCCTGGATGGGAGTTACACCTTC,CASSLDGSYTF
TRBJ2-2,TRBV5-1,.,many,TGCGCCAGCAACTCCAGGGAAGGTTCGTCCGGGGAGCTGTTTTTT,CASNSREGSSGELFF
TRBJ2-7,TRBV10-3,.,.,TGTGCCATCAGAGAGGGGCCAGGGACCGGGGAGCTGTACTTC,CAIREGPGTGELYF
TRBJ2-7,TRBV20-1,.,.,TGCAGTGCCACGGGACTGGCCTACGAGCAGTACTTC,CSATGLAYEQYF
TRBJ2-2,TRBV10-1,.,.,TGCGCCAGCAGTGAAAGCGGGTGTAAGCCCGGGGAGCGGTTTTTT,CASSESGCKPGERFF
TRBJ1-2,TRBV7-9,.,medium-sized,TGTGCCAGCAGCTTAGCTGGGCAAGGGCCATGGTATGGCTACACCTTC,CASSLAGQGPWYGYTF
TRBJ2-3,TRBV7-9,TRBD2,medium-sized,TGTGCCAGCAGCCCGTCCCCACTAGCGGAGGGGGGAGATACGCAGTATTTT,CASSPSPLAEGGDTQYF
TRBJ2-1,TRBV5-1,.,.,.,CASSFYICSAHNPTRGQFF
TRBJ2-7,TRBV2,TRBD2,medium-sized,TGTGCCAGCAGTGTAGCGGGAGCTTTCGAGCAGTACTTC,CASSVAGAFEQYF
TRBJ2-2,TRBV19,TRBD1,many,TGTGCCAGTAGTGGGGGACAGGGCAGCCCCGGGGAGCTGTTTTTT,CASSGGQGSPGELFF
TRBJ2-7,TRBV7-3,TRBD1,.,TGTGCCAGCAGCCGTGGACAGGGATTCTACGAGCAGTACTTC,CASSRGQGFYEQYF
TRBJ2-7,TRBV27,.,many,TGTGCCAGCAGCCCGGGTCGCCACTACGAGCAGTACTTC,CASSPGRHYEQYF
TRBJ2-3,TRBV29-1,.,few,TGCAGCGTTGATGGGCCCCAGGGTGGGCGCACAGATACGCAGTATTTT,CSVDGPQGGRTDTQYF
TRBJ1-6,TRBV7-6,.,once,TGTGCCAGCAGCCAAGAACCGAGACCCTTAAATTCACCCCTCCACTTT,CASSQEPRPLNSPLHF
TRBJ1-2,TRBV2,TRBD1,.,TGTGCCAGCAGTGATGGACAGGGTTTTGGCTACACCTTC,CASSDGQGFGYTF